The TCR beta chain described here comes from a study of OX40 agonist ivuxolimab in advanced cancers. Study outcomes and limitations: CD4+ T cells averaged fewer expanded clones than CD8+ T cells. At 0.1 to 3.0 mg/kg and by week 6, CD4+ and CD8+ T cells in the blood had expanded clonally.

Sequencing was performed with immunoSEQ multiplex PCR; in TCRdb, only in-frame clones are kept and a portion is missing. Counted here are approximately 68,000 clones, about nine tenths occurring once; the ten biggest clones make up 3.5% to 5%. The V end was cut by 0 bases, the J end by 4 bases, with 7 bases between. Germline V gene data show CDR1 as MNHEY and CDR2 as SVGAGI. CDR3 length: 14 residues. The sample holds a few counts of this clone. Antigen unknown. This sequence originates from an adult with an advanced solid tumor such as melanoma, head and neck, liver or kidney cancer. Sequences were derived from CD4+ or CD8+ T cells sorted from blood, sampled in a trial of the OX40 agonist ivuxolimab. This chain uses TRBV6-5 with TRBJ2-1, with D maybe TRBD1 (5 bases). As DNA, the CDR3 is TGTGCCAGCAGTTACTCGGGGCCGTACAATGAGCAGTTCTTC. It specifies CASSYSGPYNEQFF.